This TCR beta chain was profiled in a study of Ad26.COV2.S vaccination and SARS-CoV-2 variants. Overall study: By the intramuscular route, Ad26.COV2.S was given once, or twice 56 days apart. Study results and caveats: TCR breadth and depth analyses may have underestimated total T cell responses.

In regard to this clone: Its antigen is currently unknown.

Profiling relied on immunoSEQ multiplex PCR, and the TCRdb table lists in-frame clones only, not all of them. The repertoire holds about 420,000 clones, with roughly 90% as singletons. Regarding treatment: about 20 received Ad26.COV2.S at low or high dose, single or two shots; roughly five received placebo; per-sample allocation not given. Samples were taken on day 63 after the first vaccine or placebo injection. Aged 18-55 years, donor was enrolled in Boston in the early 2020s. Trimming cost V 6 bases and J 0 bases; bases outside gene matches: 6. The CDR3 spans 15 residues. Germline V CDR1 and CDR2: SGDLS, YYNGEE.

The sample was peripheral blood, taken in a trial of Ad26.COV2.S vaccine versus placebo. This receptor was identified in a person between 18 and 60 years old who received the Ad26.COV2.S COVID-19 vaccine or a placebo. This chain uses TRBV9 with TRBJ2-3, with TRBD1 matching over 8 bases. Here the CDR3 DNA reads TGTGCCAGCACCGAAACAGGGGGGAGCACAGATACGCAGTATTTT. Translated, it gives CASTETGGSTDTQYF.